This T cell receptor (beta chain) was found in a study of blood T cell repertoires in COVID-19. The repertoire was sequenced with immunoSEQ multiplex PCR; TCRdb's copy has only in-frame clones and lacks some. The sample carries 120,000 or so clones, less than 75% recorded once. V trimming: 9 bases; J trimming: 4 bases; junction bases outside the gene matches: 5. CDR3 length equals 12 residues. CDR1 is SNHLY, CDR2 FYNNEI, per germline. What was sequenced was peripheral blood. The sequence was obtained from a human donor with acute or convalescent COVID-19. The donor label of this sample is uncertain. The gene calls are TRBV2 and TRBJ1-2, with 7 nucleotides matching TRBD1. CDR3 DNA sequence: TGTGCCAGATTAGACAGGGCCTATGGCTACACCTTC. Translating it yields CARLDRAYGYTF.